This T cell receptor (beta chain) was profiled in a study of patients and donors after allogeneic stem cell transplantation. The CDR3 has 13 amino acids. The germline V gene has CDR1 SGHRS and CDR2 YFSETQ. V was trimmed by 0 bases and J by 2 bases, leaving 5 bases between them. This clonotype was counted between two and nine times. Via MiXCR, TCRdb re-called the RT-PCR reads, giving one row per CDR3 protein. The sample consists of approximately 200,000 distinct CDR3 sequences, roughly 40% of them appearing once. The V and J genes are TRBV5-1 and TRBJ2-5, with D hard to call. The clonotype originates from a human donor who was either an allogeneic HSCT recipient or a stem cell or donor lymphocyte infusion donor (not recorded which). It is not recorded whose cells these are; they may come from a transplant donor. Sequenced: blood, either unsorted or a sorted T cell fraction (not recorded which). The CDR3 DNA reads TGCGCCAGCAGCTTGGTTGGACAAGAGACCCAGTACTTC. This gives the protein CASSLVGQETQYF.